The 21 T cell receptor beta chains listed next were all sequenced from one sample in a study of T cell repertoires in cytomegalovirus infection. These receptors have no identified antigens. TCRdb independently ran MiXCR on the reads; one entry per CDR3 protein. Counted here are approximately 990,000 distinct CDR3 sequences, under 40% occurring once; the ten biggest clones make up roughly 13%. Here the sequenced sample was cultured CD8+ T cells from PBMCs, taken from culture after CMV antigen stimulation. Source of these receptors: a human donor in good health (CMV status not recorded). Some clones in this sample may be carry-over from other donors' samples.

This chain uses TRBV6-2 or TRBV6-3 with TRBJ1-1, with D hard to call. CDR3 length: 14 residues. V was shortened by 4 bases and J by 2 bases, with 11 bases between the two germline ends. In germline, CDR1 is MNHEY, CDR2 SVGEGT. The DNA of the CDR3 is TGTGCCAGCAGTTTATTCGGCCCTAACACTGAAGCTTTCTTT. Its translation: CASSLFGPNTEAFF.

V and J are TRBV7-9 and TRBJ2-1, with a possible D match to TRBD2 (6 bases). Germline V lookup: CDR1 SEHNR, CDR2 FQNEAQ (reference sequence). The V end was cut by 5 bases, the J end by 2 bases, with 16 bases between. The CDR3 covers 16 residues. The CDR3: CASSASEWGAYNEQFF. CDR3 bases: TGTGCCAGCAGCGCATCCGAGTGGGGGGCCTACAATGAGCAGTTCTTC.

The sample holds a few counts of this clonotype. The chain joins TRBV12-3 or TRBV12-4 to TRBJ2-4; TRBD1 aligns across 8 bases. The trim removed 3 bases at V and 9 bases at J, leaving 4 bases unmatched. This CDR3 region has 13 residues. Here the CDR3 DNA reads TGTGCCAGCAGTTTGACAGGGGCTATCATTCAGTACTTC. The encoded protein is CASSLTGAIIQYF.

The chain couples TRBV24-1 to TRBJ2-1, with D perhaps TRBD1 (6 bases). This CDR3 comprises 16 residues. The V and J ends lost 2 bases and 4 bases respectively, with 14 bases between them. Germline CDR1 reads KGHDR; CDR2 reads SFDVKD. The CDR3 sequence is CATSDSRQALYNEQFF. CDR3 in DNA: TGTGCCACCAGTGATTCACGACAGGCCCTTTACAATGAGCAGTTCTTC.

This clonotype appeared a few times. V is TRBV27 and J is TRBJ2-1; D perhaps matches TRBD2 (7 bases). Germline V gene lookup returns CDR1 MNHEY and CDR2 SMNVEV (reference sequence). The CDR3 is 15 residues long. V lost 5 bases and J 0 bases, leaving 11 bases between the germline ends. The CDR3 DNA reads as TGTGCCAGCAGTCCCGGGGGGCCCTCCTACAATGAGCAGTTCTTC. It codes for CASSPGGPSYNEQFF.

This clonotype was counted between two and nine times. V gene TRBV19 combines with J gene TRBJ2-3; 8 bases match TRBD1. The junction had 13 bases not matched to a gene; V was cut back by 6 bases and J by 5 bases. The germline gives CDR1 LNHDA, CDR2 SQIVND (reference sequence). This CDR3 contains 16 residues. CDR3: CASSITNRGMEDTQYF. The CDR3 DNA reads TGTGCCAGTAGCATCACCAACAGGGGGATGGAAGATACGCAGTATTTT.

The chain links TRBV6-1 to TRBJ2-2; 8 bases line up with TRBD1. The V gene's germline CDR1 is MNHNS and CDR2 SASEGT. CDR3 length: 17 amino acids. V was pared by 5 bases and J by 4 bases, with 12 bases of the junction left unmatched. The chain's CDR3 is CASSYSLDRAGTGELFF. In DNA, the CDR3 is TGTGCCAGCAGTTATTCCCTGGACAGGGCGGGCACCGGGGAGCTGTTTTTT.

This clonotype appeared a few times. V is TRBV25-1 and J is TRBJ1-1, with 9 bases identical to TRBD1. From germline, CDR1 is MGHDK and CDR2 SYGVNS. The CDR3 loop spans 18 amino acids. V lost 0 bases to trimming and J lost 10 bases; unmatched junction nucleotides: 18. CDR3 residues: CASSEYGRDREDRGRAFF. CDR3 DNA: TGTGCCAGCAGTGAATATGGACGGGACAGGGAGGACCGGGGGAGAGCTTTCTTT. The entire variable domain, with the rest obtained from reference TRBV25-1 and TRBJ1-1, is as follows: EADIYQTPRYLVIGTGKKITLECSQTMGHDKMYWYQQDPGMELHLIHYSYGVNSTEKGDLSSESTVSRIRTEHFPLTLESARPSHTSQYLCASSEYGRDREDRGRAFFGQGTRLTVV.

This clonotype was seen only a few times. The J gene is TRBJ1-1, the V gene TRBV12-5; maybe TRBD1 (5 bases). V lost 6 bases and J lost 0, with 8 bases in between. Germline V gene sequence: CDR1 LGHNT, CDR2 FRNRAP. The CDR3 has 13 amino acids. CDR3 sequence reads: CASGGLMNTEAFF. The CDR3 DNA is TGTGCTAGTGGGGGACTGATGAACACTGAAGCTTTCTTT.

This clonotype was observed a few times. The chain links TRBV2 to TRBJ1-1; possible D gene TRBD1, 6 bases. The CDR3 covers 12 residues. Germline values: CDR1 SNHLY, CDR2 FYNNEI. The V and J ends lost 6 bases and 5 bases respectively, with 10 bases between them. The CDR3 region is CASRGGTTEAFF. The CDR3 DNA sequence: TGTGCCAGCAGGGGGGGGACAACTGAAGCTTTCTTT. Looking up the rest from reference TRBV2 and TRBJ1-1 gives the full variable domain: EPEVTQTPSHQVTQMGQEVILRCVPISNHLYFYWYRQILGQKVEFLVSFYNNEISEKSEIFDDQFSVERPDGSNFTLKIRSTKLEDSAMYFCASRGGTTEAFFGQGTRLTVV.

In this sample, this clonotype turned up a few times. This chain joins TRBV6-5 and TRBJ2-2; D uncertain. The CDR3 runs 15 residues. V was cut by 4 bases and J by 4 bases, with 13 bases left in between. Germline-derived CDR1 and CDR2 are MNHEY and SVGAGI. CDR3 sequence: CASSFDPPGTGELFF. CDR3 in DNA: TGTGCCAGCAGTTTCGACCCGCCGGGCACCGGGGAGCTGTTTTTT.

In its sample, this clonotype was seen a few times. The chain links TRBV6-6 to TRBJ1-6; no reliable D call. Germline CDR1 reads MNHNY; CDR2 reads SVGAGI (reference sequence). There are 14 residues in the CDR3. V lost 6 bases and J 5 bases, leaving 11 bases between the germline ends. The CDR3 DNA is TGTGCCAGCAGCCCCCGGCGGGATAATTCACCCCTCCACTTT. It codes for CASSPRRDNSPLHF.

Notes on this clonotype: This could be a read error, since a much larger clone is one nucleotide away. This rearrangement joins TRBV7-8 to TRBJ2-1, with D maybe TRBD2 (5 bases). CDR1 and CDR2 (germline): SGHVS, FQNEAQ. CDR3 size: 13 residues. CDR3 DNA sequence: TGTGCCAACAGCTTAGCGTCGCGTGGTGAGCAGTTCTTC. Translating gives CANSLASRGEQFF.

This clonotype has just a few counts. CDR3 in DNA: TGTGCCAGCAGTTACCACCGAGAAGCTAACTATGGCTACACCTTC. Residues: CASSYHREANYGYTF. The rearrangement joins TRBV6-6 to TRBJ1-2, with D unclear. Looked up from germline, CDR1 is MNHNY and CDR2 is SVGAGI (reference sequence). The CDR3 is 15 amino acids. Trimming took 2 bases from V and 0 from J, leaving 10 bases between them.

V usage is TRBV20-1 and J usage is TRBJ2-7, with D perhaps TRBD1 (6 bases). This CDR3 spans 13 amino acids. Germline values: CDR1 DFQATT, CDR2 SNEGSKA (reference sequence). Trimming removed 6 bases from V and 4 bases from J, with 16 bases in between. The DNA of the CDR3 is TGCAGTGCGTCAAGCCGGGACACATACGAGCAGTACGTC. The encoded protein is CSASSRDTYEQYV.

The V and J genes are TRBV7-6 and TRBJ1-2; D might be TRBD1 (6 bases). Germline V gene sequence: CDR1 SGHVS, CDR2 FNYEAQ. The CDR3 contains 16 residues. With 1 base removed from V and 0 bases from J, the gap between germline ends came to 12 bases. The CDR3 sequence is CASSLEQGLANYGYTF. The CDR3 DNA sequence: TGTGCCAGCAGCTTAGAACAGGGCTTGGCTAACTATGGCTACACCTTC.

This clonotype was observed at least ten times. This chain links TRBV7-6 with TRBJ2-3; 10 nucleotides line up with TRBD2. Germline assignment: CDR1 SGHVS and CDR2 FNYEAQ. This CDR3 spans 15 amino acids. Trimming at V came to 5 bases and at J to 5 bases, leaving 7 bases not matched to a gene. DNA for the CDR3: TGTGCCAGCAGCCCTAGCGGGAGCCAGGGAGATACGCAGTATTTT. Amino acid sequence: CASSPSGSQGDTQYF.

V and J are TRBV6-5 and TRBJ1-1; D unresolved. V was pared by 0 bases and J by 7 bases, with 12 bases between. Germline CDR1 and CDR2: MNHEY and SVGAGI. CDR3 size: 14 residues. Here the CDR3 DNA reads TGTGCCAGCAGTTACTCGGGAGCTTACATTGAAGCTTTCTTT. Protein product: CASSYSGAYIEAFF.

This clonotype was recorded a few times. The chain uses TRBV12-3 or TRBV12-4 and TRBJ2-2; 7 nucleotides agree with TRBD1. V trimming: 5 bases; J trimming: 4 bases; junction bases outside the gene matches: 7. The CDR3 is made up of 15 amino acids. DNA of the CDR3: TGTGCCAGCAGTCCTCTGGGACAGCTCACCGGGGAGCTGTTTTTT. Its protein product is CASSPLGQLTGELFF.

This sequence joins TRBV29-1 and TRBJ2-5; weak D call: TRBD1 (6 bases). CDR1 is SQVTM and CDR2 is ANQGSEA in the germline V gene. Trimming left V 7 bases short and J 4 bases short, with 22 bases between. The CDR3 runs 15 residues. CDR3: CSADIQGKIGETQYF. The CDR3 bases are TGCAGCGCCGATATCCAGGGGAAGATTGGAGAGACCCAGTACTTC.

This clonotype has just one count. This chain joins TRBV13 and TRBJ1-4; no clear D gene. Germline V CDR1 and CDR2: PRHDT, FYEKMQ (reference sequence). The CDR3 length is 14 residues. With 4 bases removed from V and 3 bases from J, the gap between germline ends came to 9 bases. The CDR3 is CASSSKAANEKLFF. For the CDR3, the DNA is TGTGCCAGCAGCTCCAAGGCAGCTAATGAAAAACTGTTTTTT. The full variable domain, its missing parts supplied by reference TRBV13 and TRBJ1-4, is AAGVIQSPRHLIKEKRETATLKCYPIPRHDTVYWYQQGPGQDPQFLISFYEKMQSDKGSIPDRFSAQQFSDYHSELNMSSLELGDSALYFCASSSKAANEKLFFGSGTQLSVL.